These 27 T cell receptor beta chains share one sample of origin, sequenced in a study of beta chain features in type 1 diabetes. All of the isolated RNA was reverse transcribed, so expressed TCRB transcripts were sequenced. The assay was immunoSEQ multiplex PCR, and TCRdb's table has in-frame clones only and misses some. Of about 260,000 clones listed, just over 20% are singletons. The study's findings and limits: Shortening of TCRB CDR3s, moderate but significant, appeared in all four CD4+ subsets of Type 1 diabetes patients.

Their antigens are not known. The sample consisted of naive CD4+ T cells from blood. These receptors all come from a woman between 35 and 50 years old with type 1 diabetes.

This clone was counted only a few times. The chain joins TRBV15 to TRBJ2-7; the match to TRBD1 covers 8 bases. CDR1 and CDR2 (germline): LNHNV, YYDKDF (reference sequence). The CDR3 sequence is 15 residues long. The junction had 4 bases not matched to a gene; V was cut back by 0 bases and J by 3 bases. CDR3 bases: TGTGCCACCAGCAGAGATCCTGACAGGGGCTACGAGCAGTACTTC. Its translation is CATSRDPDRGYEQYF.

The rearrangement joins TRBV5-4 to TRBJ1-3; D perhaps matches TRBD1 (5 bases). Trimming took 4 bases from V and 0 from J, leaving 11 bases between them. This CDR3 region has 15 residues. CDR1 is SGHNT, CDR2 YYREEE, per germline (reference sequence). CDR3: CASSPDSFSGNTIYF. Here the CDR3 DNA reads TGTGCCAGCAGCCCTGACAGTTTCTCTGGAAACACCATATATTTT.

The sample holds a few counts of this clone. The rearrangement joins TRBV9 to TRBJ1-2; D is unresolved. Trimming cost V 4 bases and J 1 base, with 17 bases left between them. This CDR3 has 16 amino acids. The V gene's germline CDR1 is SGDLS and CDR2 YYNGEE. The CDR3 nucleotides are TGTGCCAGCAGCCGGGATCCTGCGACTCTTAACTATGGCTACACCTTC. Residues: CASSRDPATLNYGYTF.

The chain links TRBV5-1 to TRBJ2-4, with D perhaps matching TRBD1 (6 bases). V was shortened by 2 bases and J by 5 bases, with 11 bases between the two germline ends. The CDR3 runs to 14 residues. Germline-derived CDR1 and CDR2 are SGHRS and YFSETQ. CDR3: CASSFFPGENIQYF. The CDR3 DNA reads TGCGCCAGCAGCTTCTTTCCAGGGGAAAACATTCAGTACTTC.

The CDR3 loop is CASTRRALRYNEQFF. The CDR3 DNA follows: TGTGCCAGTACTCGTAGAGCCCTTCGTTACAATGAGCAGTTCTTC. The chain carries TRBV19 and TRBJ2-1; unclear D gene. This CDR3 is built from 15 residues. V lost 7 bases and J 4 bases, leaving 17 bases between the germline ends. Looked up from germline, CDR1 is LNHDA and CDR2 is SQIVND (reference sequence).

This chain uses TRBV7-3 with TRBJ2-3, with D unresolved. V was trimmed by 3 bases and J by 1 base, leaving 17 bases between them. The CDR3 is made up of 17 amino acids. The germline gives CDR1 SGHTA, CDR2 FQGTGA. The CDR3, as DNA: TGTGCCAGCAGCTTGGGTTTGTTGGGCTCCCGCACAGATACGCAGTATTTT. Its protein product is CASSLGLLGSRTDTQYF.

The chain carries TRBV30 and TRBJ2-1; 7 bases agree with TRBD2. Germline V gene sequence: CDR1 GTSNPN, CDR2 SVGIG (reference sequence). Losses at the gene ends were 0 bases for V and 11 bases for J; bases not matched to a gene: 13. The CDR3 length is 15 residues. For the CDR3, the DNA is TGTGCCTGGAGTGTACGGGCTAGCGGAGGGCCCAAGCAGTTCTTC. Residues: CAWSVRASGGPKQFF.

This chain uses TRBV5-4 with TRBJ1-1; 9 bases match TRBD1. The germline gives CDR1 SGHNT, CDR2 YYREEE (reference sequence). V lost 6 bases, J lost 6 bases, and 15 bases stayed unmatched. This CDR3 is 16 amino acids long. CDR3 sequence (DNA): TGTGCCAGCATCCCGGACCTTGGGACAGGGAGGTCTGAAGCTTTCTTT. It codes for CASIPDLGTGRSEAFF. Full variable domain (missing parts from reference TRBV5-4 and TRBJ1-1): ETGVTQSPTHLIKTRGQQVTLRCSSQSGHNTVSWYQQALGQGPQFIFQYYREEENGRGNFPPRFSGLQFPNYSSELNVNALELDDSALYLCASIPDLGTGRSEAFFGQGTRLTVV.

The chain employs TRBV5-4 and TRBJ1-1; the match to TRBD1 covers 10 bases. The trim removed 4 bases at V and 4 bases at J, leaving 4 bases unmatched. In germline, CDR1 is SGHNT, CDR2 YYREEE (reference sequence). This CDR3 spans 14 amino acids. The CDR3 bases are TGTGCCAGCAGCATTGGGACAGGGGCCACTGAAGCTTTCTTT. Translation: CASSIGTGATEAFF. The full variable domain, rest sourced from reference TRBV5-4 and TRBJ1-1, is ETGVTQSPTHLIKTRGQQVTLRCSSQSGHNTVSWYQQALGQGPQFIFQYYREEENGRGNFPPRFSGLQFPNYSSELNVNALELDDSALYLCASSIGTGATEAFFGQGTRLTVV.

V is TRBV7-2 and J is TRBJ2-7, with D unclear. The germline V gene encodes CDR1 SGHTA and CDR2 FQGNSA. V was cut by 3 bases and J by 5 bases, with 5 bases left in between. CDR3 size: 11 residues. CDR3 sequence reads: CASSFYDEQYF. CDR3 DNA sequence: TGTGCCAGCAGCTTTTATGACGAGCAGTACTTC.

This clone was detected only a few times. The chain links TRBV20-1 to TRBJ1-5, with TRBD1 identical over 8 bases. The CDR3 loop spans 11 amino acids. V shed 6 bases and J 6 bases; nucleotides not matched to a gene: 1. Germline assignment: CDR1 DFQATT and CDR2 SNEGSKA (reference sequence). The CDR3 reads CSATGGQPQHF. The CDR3 DNA reads as TGCAGTGCAACAGGGGGTCAGCCCCAGCATTTT.

This clone has just a few counts. The CDR3 DNA is TGTGCCAGCAGTCAGACAATCCATACGCAGTATTTT. Protein sequence: CASSQTIHTQYF. The chain employs TRBV7-9 and TRBJ2-3; D ambiguous. This CDR3 contains 12 residues. CDR1 is SEHNR and CDR2 is FQNEAQ in the germline V gene (reference sequence). V was pared by 6 bases and J by 7 bases, with 11 bases between.

The rearrangement joins TRBV5-6 to TRBJ2-7; D is unclear. CDR1 SGHDT and CDR2 YYEEEE come from the germline V gene. Trimming took 3 bases from V and 3 from J, leaving 4 bases between them. The CDR3 length is 11 residues. The CDR3 here is CASSSNYEQYF. CDR3 bases: TGTGCCAGCAGCTCCAACTACGAGCAGTACTTC. The full variable domain, completed using reference TRBV5-6 and TRBJ2-7, is DAGVTQSPTHLIKTRGQQVTLRCSPKSGHDTVSWYQQALGQGPQFIFQYYEEEERQRGNFPDRFSGHQFPNYSSELNVNALLLGDSALYLCASSSNYEQYFGPGTRLTVT.

There are a few counts of this clone. V gene TRBV10-3 combines with J gene TRBJ1-2; D is unclear. The CDR3 has 12 residues. The germline V gene encodes CDR1 ENHRY and CDR2 SYGVKD. V dropped 6 bases and J dropped 4 bases, with 9 bases sitting between them. The CDR3 region has the DNA TGTGCCATCAGGCTAGACCCCTATGGCTACACCTTC. Its translation is CAIRLDPYGYTF.

This clone has a handful of counts. V is TRBV11-1 and J is TRBJ2-7; TRBD1 aligns across 10 bases. The ends lost 5 bases at V and 5 bases at J; junction bases unmatched: 9. The CDR3 runs 15 residues. From germline, CDR1 is SGHAT and CDR2 FQDESV (reference sequence). CDR3 sequence reads: CASSVAGQGFNEQYF. The CDR3 DNA sequence: TGTGCCAGCAGCGTTGCGGGACAGGGGTTCAACGAGCAGTACTTC.

CDR3 nucleotide sequence: TGCGCCAGCAGCTTGGCCGCGGGAGATCAGCCCCAGCATTTT. As protein: CASSLAAGDQPQHF. The chain employs TRBV5-1 and TRBJ1-5; D remains unclear. The CDR3 runs 14 residues. CDR1 is SGHRS and CDR2 is YFSETQ in the germline V gene. V was trimmed by 0 bases and J by 5 bases, leaving 9 bases between them.

The rearrangement joins TRBV28 to TRBJ1-2; D not certain. This CDR3 has 14 residues. The V end lost 3 bases, the J end lost 2 bases, and 10 bases lay between the germline ends. Germline CDR1 MDHEN, CDR2 SYDVKM. CDR3 DNA sequence: TGTGCCAGCAGTTTCCCCACACAGAACTATGGCTACACCTTC. Translation gives CASSFPTQNYGYTF.

This clone was seen just once. The chain links TRBV10-3 to TRBJ1-2, with D uncertain. The CDR3 spans 14 residues. V shed 4 bases and J shed 4 bases, with 13 bases lying between them. Germline values: CDR1 ENHRY, CDR2 SYGVKD. The CDR3 sequence is CAISGTTRAYGYTF. The DNA of the CDR3 is TGTGCCATCAGTGGGACCACGAGGGCCTATGGCTACACCTTC.

This clone was counted a few times. The chain is built from TRBV5-1 and TRBJ1-1; TRBD1 matches 7 bases. Looked up from germline, CDR1 is SGHRS and CDR2 is YFSETQ. CDR3 length: 13 residues. J was trimmed by 5 bases and V by 2 bases; bases with no gene match: 3. CDR3 protein: CASSFLTGTEAFF. Written as DNA, the CDR3 is TGCGCCAGCAGCTTCTTGACAGGGACTGAAGCTTTCTTT.

This chain connects TRBV9 to TRBJ2-1; TRBD2 is a possible D gene (5 bases). There are 15 residues in the CDR3. The ends were cut back, 0 bases at V and 5 bases at J, with 12 bases in the middle. Germline loops: CDR1 SGDLS, CDR2 YYNGEE. The CDR3 bases are TGTGCCAGCAGCGTAGGTAGAGGGCCACACAATGAGCAGTTCTTC. Protein: CASSVGRGPHNEQFF.

This clone has only a few counts. The chain couples TRBV7-9 to TRBJ1-2; possibly TRBD1 for D (5 bases). The V end was cut by 5 bases, the J end by 5 bases, with 9 bases between. Germline loops: CDR1 SEHNR, CDR2 FQNEAQ (reference sequence). The CDR3 extends over 12 amino acids. The DNA for the CDR3 is TGTGCCAGCAGCGCAGGACAATATGGCTACACCTTC. This translates into CASSAGQYGYTF.

This rearrangement joins TRBV15 to TRBJ1-3, with 10 bases identical to TRBD1. Trimming removed 5 bases from V and 0 bases from J; junction bases left unmatched: 4. From germline, CDR1 is LNHNV and CDR2 YYDKDF (reference sequence). The CDR3 sequence is 16 residues long. The CDR3 bases are TGTGCCACCAGCTATCGGACAGGGGGCTCTGGAAACACCATATATTTT. It specifies CATSYRTGGSGNTIYF.

This clone has a handful of counts. The rearrangement joins TRBV29-1 to TRBJ2-5; D perhaps matches TRBD2 (6 bases). Germline V gene lookup returns CDR1 SQVTM and CDR2 ANQGSEA. V was pared by 7 bases and J by 5 bases, with 20 bases between. The CDR3 is 14 amino acids. The CDR3 DNA reads as TGCAGCGCTGGGAGGCTGGGGGGTCGGGAGACCCAGTACTTC. This translates into CSAGRLGGRETQYF. Variable domain in full (rest from reference TRBV29-1 and TRBJ2-5): SAVISQKPSRDICQRGTSLTIQCQVDSQVTMMFWYRQQPGQSLTLIATANQGSEATYESGFVIDKFPISRPNLTFSTLTVSNMSPEDSSIYLCSAGRLGGRETQYFGPGTRLLVL.

This clone was seen a few times. V and J are TRBV9 and TRBJ2-1; a weak D match, TRBD1 (6 bases). Looked up from germline, CDR1 is SGDLS and CDR2 is YYNGEE. The V gene lost 0 bases and the J gene lost 5 bases, with 9 bases spanning the gap. The CDR3 has 14 residues. CDR3 sequence: CASSVGGGDNEQFF. For the CDR3, the DNA is TGTGCCAGCAGCGTAGGAGGGGGTGACAATGAGCAGTTCTTC. The full variable domain, rest sourced from reference TRBV9 and TRBJ2-1, is DSGVTQTPKHLITATGQRVTLRCSPRSGDLSVYWYQQSLDQGLQFLIQYYNGEERAKGNILERFSAQQFPDLHSELNLSSLELGDSALYFCASSVGGGDNEQFFGPGTRLTVL.

The genes are TRBV14 and TRBJ2-1; 9 bases agree with TRBD2. The V gene end was trimmed by 4 bases and the J gene end by 2 bases; junction bases not matched to a gene: 15. Germline CDR1 SGHDN, CDR2 FVKESK. The CDR3 contains 19 residues. CDR3 region: CASSPSGAGGPPTYNEQFF. In DNA form, the CDR3 reads TGTGCCAGCAGCCCGTCGGGAGCGGGAGGCCCCCCCACCTACAATGAGCAGTTCTTC.

The chain has TRBV19 and TRBJ2-3; TRBD2 is a possible D gene (5 bases). Per germline, CDR1 LNHDA and CDR2 SQIVND (reference sequence). V shed 3 bases and J shed 5 bases, with 12 bases lying between them. This CDR3 comprises 14 residues. CDR3 loop: CASSMRVRRDTQYF. In DNA form, the CDR3 reads TGTGCCAGTAGTATGCGGGTCCGGAGAGATACGCAGTATTTT.

This clone has more than one count but fewer than ten. The V gene is TRBV30, the J gene TRBJ2-7; weak D call: TRBD1 (6 bases). V was pared by 5 bases and J by 5 bases, with 13 bases between. This CDR3 is built from 12 residues. Germline-derived CDR1 and CDR2 are GTSNPN and SVGIG (reference sequence). CDR3 sequence reads: CAWDARGNEQYF. DNA for the CDR3: TGTGCCTGGGACGCCAGGGGAAACGAGCAGTACTTC.